A selection of T cell receptor beta chains follows, all from one sample in a study of cytomegalovirus exposure and HLA in healthy donors. This table comes from immunoSEQ multiplex PCR, and its TCRdb copy is limited to in-frame clones, with some not included. The sample has some 100,000 clones, about 79% seen once. Sequences were obtained from PBMCs. The receptors shown here come from a female donor in good health and CMV-seropositive. The CDR3 runs from the conserved cysteine through the conserved F or W. The D gene is left open where the match is weak. The size field is filled for only some rows; it gives once, few, many or a size class.

v_call,j_call,d_call,clone_size,cdr3_nt,cdr3_aa
TRBV10-2,TRBJ1-5,TRBD1,-,TGCGCCAACTGGACAGGCTGGGGTCAGCCCCAGCATTTT,CANWTGWGQPQHF
TRBV6-1,TRBJ1-4,-,-,TGTGCCAGCAGCCCCAGGAGGACTAATGAAAAACTGTTTTTT,CASSPRRTNEKLFF
TRBV27,TRBJ1-1,-,-,TGTGCCAGCAGTCTCAACAGTGCGAACACTGAAGCTTTCTTT,CASSLNSANTEAFF
TRBV7-9,TRBJ2-3,-,-,TGTGCCAGCAGCCCGCGCCGAGTAGCGACCAGCACAGATACGCAGTATTTT,CASSPRRVATSTDTQYF
TRBV5-1,TRBJ1-6,-,once,TGCGCCAGCAGCTTGTTCACCTCAGAATCCCTCCACTTT,CASSLFTSESLHF
TRBV2,TRBJ2-2,TRBD2,-,TGTGCCAGCATCTTAGGACTAGCGGGAGGTCCCGGGGAGCTGTTTTTT,CASILGLAGGPGELFF
TRBV6-9,TRBJ1-2,TRBD1,-,TGTGCCAGCAGTTTATGGACAGGTATCTATGGCTACACCTTC,CASSLWTGIYGYTF
TRBV7-6,TRBJ2-5,-,-,TGTGCCAGCAGCCCGGGGGGCCGGGTGGAGACCCAGTACTTC,CASSPGGRVETQYF
TRBV2,TRBJ1-2,-,-,TGTGCCACCAACCTTTTCGGGACACCCGAATATGGCTACACCTTC,CATNLFGTPEYGYTF
TRBV5-7,TRBJ2-1,-,-,TGTGCCAGCAGCTTGGTACAGGTACAATCCTCCTACAATGAGCAGTTCTTC,CASSLVQVQSSYNEQFF
TRBV4-1,TRBJ2-7,TRBD2,-,TGCGCCAGCAGCCAAGAGGGGACTAGCGACGGCGAGCAGTACTTC,CASSQEGTSDGEQYF
TRBV27,TRBJ1-2,-,-,TGTGCCAGCAGTTTGGGGCGAGGTTCGAGGTATGGCTACACCTTC,CASSLGRGSRYGYTF
TRBV29-1,TRBJ2-1,-,-,TGCAGCGCCAAAGTATCAGAGGCGCGAAATGAGCAGTTCTTC,CSAKVSEARNEQFF
TRBV6-1,TRBJ1-5,-,-,TGTGCCAGCACCACGAGGGATGCTCAGCCCCAGCATTTT,CASTTRDAQPQHF
TRBV7-6,TRBJ1-3,-,-,TGTGCCAGCAGCTTAGGACAGACATACTCTGGAAACACCATATATTTT,CASSLGQTYSGNTIYF
TRBV6-1,TRBJ1-5,-,-,TGTGCCAGCAGTGTACTCCGACAGACCAGCAATCAGCCCCAGCATTTT,CASSVLRQTSNQPQHF
TRBV7-2,TRBJ2-7,TRBD1,-,TGTGCCAGCAGCCGCACCGGGACAGGGAGTAACTACGAGCAGTACTTC,CASSRTGTGSNYEQYF
TRBV5-1,TRBJ1-2,TRBD1,-,TGCGCCAGCAGCTCTCACGGGACAGGGGACGGCTACACCTTC,CASSSHGTGDGYTF
TRBV6-5,TRBJ2-3,-,-,TGTGCCAGCAGAGGCGGGGCCCCCCCGTTGCAGTATTTT,CASRGGAPPLQYF
TRBV7-6,TRBJ2-1,TRBD2,-,TGTGCCAGCAGCTTAGGGACCAAAGCGGGAGGGCCTCATGAGCAGTTCTTC,CASSLGTKAGGPHEQFF